Described below is a single T cell receptor (beta chain) sequence and its context. This clone appeared a few times. No antigen is known for it. Per-base qualities were not stored, and no clone one base away is much larger. This entry is derived from a study of regulatory dendritic cells for organ transplantation (dated by TCRdb to 2015 to 2018). Background for the entire study: To make regulatory dendritic cells, monocytes were cultured with vitamin D3 on days 0 and 4, plus IL-10 on day 4. On day 6, LPS was added to the DC cultures to test how the DCs responded to a strong maturation-inducing agent. Sorted naive and memory CD4+ and CD8+ T cells had their TCRbeta repertoires sequenced both before and after allostimulation with either regulatory or mature dendritic cells. Paper-wide results and their limitations: Highly diverse repertoires were observed in naive CD4+ and CD8+ T cells, whereas lower diversity was observed in memory cells, and the most oligoclonal repertoires were found in memory CD8+ cells. Only a couple of subjects were sequenced, and the authors noted considerable between-individual heterogeneity in the alloreactive memory CD8+ T cell pool. In both subjects, allostimulation led to expansion of memory CD8+ clones, although regulatory dendritic cells appeared to cause more limited expansion than mature dendritic cells did. Of the resting subsets, the one holding the most alloreactive TCR clonotypes was memory CD8+ T cells.

CDR1 and CDR2 are read off the germline V gene (reference sequence) as GTSNPN and SVGIG. There are 13 amino acids in the CDR3, from cysteine to phenylalanine inclusive. Kept here is only the CDR3 DNA, which spans 39 bases and is read in frame from base 1. Trimming at the junction amounts to 3 bases on V and 2 bases on J, and the germline ends lie 11 bases apart. Sorted T cell subsets were CFSE-labeled and co-cultured for about five days with allogeneic regulatory or mature dendritic cells at a 1:10 DC:T ratio. FACS was used to sort CD4+ or CD8+ cells into naive T cells, defined as CD45RA+, and memory T cells, defined as CD45RO+. T cells for TCR sequencing came from two healthy control subjects. The Qiagen DNeasy Blood & Tissue Kit was used to extract genomic DNA. Multiplexed two-step PCR with Vbeta-specific forward primers and Jbeta-specific reverse primers was used to amplify TCRbeta CDR3 regions. Through the immunoSEQ service, the TCRbeta libraries were run on an Illumina instrument for sequencing. From the authors' description of their analysis: V, D and J genes were assigned using IMGT annotation, and counts were corrected for multiplex PCR bias using synthetic CDR3 analogues. In the immunoSEQ Analyzer, repertoire clonality was calculated as one minus the normalized Shannon entropy. Clonal expansion was defined using Fisher's exact test with Benjamini-Hochberg false discovery rate control and a two-tailed threshold of P<0.01. What TCRdb holds here is the immuneACCESS table cut down to in-frame rearrangements. Part of the clones is not present; checked against another copy, under half of the missing clones reflect an unresolved V gene, and the others are unexplained. The D gene and trimming were derived from the DNA, and the V and J assignments and clone size from that table. A total of 20,000 to 25,000 clones appear in this sample, approximately 83% of them only once. The ten largest clonotypes hold approximately 0.25% of the sample.

The source is a human donor in good health. Specimen: naive CD4+ T cells from blood cultured with dendritic cells. What this sample's cell subset or site label stands for: CD45RA+ naive T cells. The sequence links TRBV30 to TRBJ2-7; the D assignment is uncertain and may be TRBD1 or TRBD2, with 6 bases supporting each. Read as DNA, the sequence is TGTGCCTGGAGATTGGGGGGCCCCTACGAGCAGTACTTC. It translates as CAWRLGGPYEQYF.